Listed below are T cell receptor beta chains from one sample, sequenced in a study of T-cell reconstitution after alpha-beta-depleted transplantation in children. TCRdb itself ran the PCR reads through MiXCR, one entry per CDR3 protein. The sample holds some 200,000 distinct CDR3 sequences, around 9.2% seen once. The sample consisted of PBMCs, mostly from graft donor cells, taken 360 days after TCRalphabeta/CD19-depleted stem cell transplant. These receptors were collected from a male patient aged 2-15 years who had a stem cell transplant for acute myeloid leukemia, so the T cells may come from the graft donor. Both conserved end residues are part of each CDR3. The order of the fields is clone size, D gene, J gene, V gene, CDR3 DNA, CDR3 protein. The D gene is left open where the match is weak. Rows may omit the clone size; those that give it use once, few, many or a size class.

abundance: -; d_gene: TRBD1; j_gene: TRBJ1-1; v_gene: TRBV5-4; CDR3nt: TGTGCCAGCAGCTCGAAGGACAGGGTTGACACTGAAGCTTTCTTT; CDR3aa: CASSSKDRVDTEAFF
abundance: many; d_gene: TRBD1; j_gene: TRBJ2-3; v_gene: TRBV12-3/TRBV12-4; CDR3nt: TGTGCCAGCAGTGCACAGGGGGCACAGAGAGATACGCAGTATTTT; CDR3aa: CASSAQGAQRDTQYF
abundance: few; d_gene: -; j_gene: TRBJ1-1; v_gene: TRBV7-6; CDR3nt: TGTGCCAGCAGCTTAGGTAGCTGGGGGGCGGCTGAAGCTTTCTTT; CDR3aa: CASSLGSWGAAEAFF
abundance: few; d_gene: TRBD1; j_gene: TRBJ1-1; v_gene: TRBV20-1; CDR3nt: TGCAGTGCTTGTTCATACAGGGGGCGCAGGGCTGAAGCTTTCTTT; CDR3aa: CSACSYRGRRAEAFF
abundance: many; d_gene: -; j_gene: TRBJ2-1; v_gene: TRBV4-3; CDR3nt: TGCGCCAGCAGCGCAACGGTCTTCAATGAGCAGTTCTTC; CDR3aa: CASSATVFNEQFF
abundance: many; d_gene: -; j_gene: TRBJ1-1; v_gene: TRBV6-1; CDR3nt: TGTGCCAGCAGTGAAGTCGTGGGCACTGAAGCTTTCTTT; CDR3aa: CASSEVVGTEAFF
abundance: -; d_gene: -; j_gene: TRBJ1-5; v_gene: TRBV12-3/TRBV12-4; CDR3nt: TGTGCCAGCAGTTTACCACCGGGCAATCAGCCCCAGCATTTT; CDR3aa: CASSLPPGNQPQHF
abundance: -; d_gene: TRBD2; j_gene: TRBJ2-3; v_gene: TRBV30; CDR3nt: TGTGCCTGGACTAGCGGGAGGGAGACAGATACGCAGTATTTT; CDR3aa: CAWTSGRETDTQYF
abundance: few; d_gene: TRBD1; j_gene: TRBJ1-2; v_gene: TRBV5-1; CDR3nt: TGCGCCAGCAGCTTGGAGGGGGCTTATGGCTACACCTTC; CDR3aa: CASSLEGAYGYTF
abundance: few; d_gene: -; j_gene: TRBJ2-5; v_gene: TRBV12-3/TRBV12-4; CDR3nt: TGTGCCAGCAGTCCCCCGAACAGGGTAGAGACCCAGTACTTC; CDR3aa: CASSPPNRVETQYF
abundance: few; d_gene: -; j_gene: TRBJ1-2; v_gene: TRBV7-2; CDR3nt: TGTGCCAGCAGAGTTTACTATGGCTACACCTTC; CDR3aa: CASRVYYGYTF
abundance: -; d_gene: -; j_gene: TRBJ2-1; v_gene: TRBV2; CDR3nt: TGTGCCAGCAGTGATGTCCCGGGACGCCGTCCGTTCTTC; CDR3aa: CASSDVPGRRPFF
abundance: many; d_gene: TRBD2; j_gene: TRBJ2-1; v_gene: TRBV5-1; CDR3nt: TGCGCCAGCAGCTTGGCCTCGGGAGGGAGGATTAGTGAGCAGTTCTTC; CDR3aa: CASSLASGGRISEQFF